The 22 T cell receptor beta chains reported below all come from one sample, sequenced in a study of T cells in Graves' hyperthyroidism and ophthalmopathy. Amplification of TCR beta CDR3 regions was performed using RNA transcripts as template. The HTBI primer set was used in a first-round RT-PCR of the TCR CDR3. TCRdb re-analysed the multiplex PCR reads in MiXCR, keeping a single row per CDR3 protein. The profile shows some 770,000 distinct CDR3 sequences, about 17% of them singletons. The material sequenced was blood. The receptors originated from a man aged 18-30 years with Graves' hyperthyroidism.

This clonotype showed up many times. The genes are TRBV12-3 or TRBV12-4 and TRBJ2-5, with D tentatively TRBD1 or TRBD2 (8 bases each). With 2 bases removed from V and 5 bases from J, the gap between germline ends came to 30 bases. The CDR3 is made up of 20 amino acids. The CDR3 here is CASSLTAGQGTAGDVETQYF. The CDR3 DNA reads TGTGCCAGCAGTTTAACTGCCGGACAGGGTACAGCGGGAGACGTTGAGACCCAGTACTTC.

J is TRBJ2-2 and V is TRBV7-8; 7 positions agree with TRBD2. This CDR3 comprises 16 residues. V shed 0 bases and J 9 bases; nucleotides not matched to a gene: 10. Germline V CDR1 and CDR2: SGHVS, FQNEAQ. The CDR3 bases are TGTGCCAGCAGCTTAGCCAGGCTAGCGGTACACCGGGAGCTGTTTTTT. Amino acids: CASSLARLAVHRELFF.

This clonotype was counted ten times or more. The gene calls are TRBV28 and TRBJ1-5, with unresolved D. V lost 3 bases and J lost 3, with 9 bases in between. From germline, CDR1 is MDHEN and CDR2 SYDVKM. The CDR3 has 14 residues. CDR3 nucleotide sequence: TGTGCCAGCAGTTTTTCCAGATTCAATCAGCCCCAGCATTTT. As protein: CASSFSRFNQPQHF.

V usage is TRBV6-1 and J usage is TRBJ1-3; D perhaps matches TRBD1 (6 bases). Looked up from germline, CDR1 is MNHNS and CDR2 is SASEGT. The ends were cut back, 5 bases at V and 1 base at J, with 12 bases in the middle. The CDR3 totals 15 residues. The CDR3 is CASSSRGVSGNTIYF. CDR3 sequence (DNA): TGTGCCAGCAGTTCCAGGGGCGTTTCTGGAAACACCATATATTTT.

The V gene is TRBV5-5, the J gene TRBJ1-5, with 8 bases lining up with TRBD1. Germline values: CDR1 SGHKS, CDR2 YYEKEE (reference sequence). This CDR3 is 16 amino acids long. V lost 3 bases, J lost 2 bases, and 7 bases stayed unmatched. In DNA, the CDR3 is TGTGCCAGCAGCTGGAACGGACAGGGTGGCAATCAGCCCCAGCATTTT. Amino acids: CASSWNGQGGNQPQHF.

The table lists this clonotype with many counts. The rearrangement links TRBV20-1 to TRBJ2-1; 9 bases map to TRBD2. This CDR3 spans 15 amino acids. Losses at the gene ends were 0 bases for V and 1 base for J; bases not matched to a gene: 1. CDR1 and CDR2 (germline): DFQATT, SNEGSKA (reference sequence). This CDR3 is CSARDSGSSYNEQFF. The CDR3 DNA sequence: TGCAGTGCTAGAGATAGCGGGAGTTCCTACAATGAGCAGTTCTTC.

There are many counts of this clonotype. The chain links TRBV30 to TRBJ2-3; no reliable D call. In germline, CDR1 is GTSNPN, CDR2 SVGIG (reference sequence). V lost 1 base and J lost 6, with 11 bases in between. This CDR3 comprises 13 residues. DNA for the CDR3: TGTGCCTGGAGTGGCGGCGCGGCGGATACGCAGTATTTT. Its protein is CAWSGGAADTQYF.

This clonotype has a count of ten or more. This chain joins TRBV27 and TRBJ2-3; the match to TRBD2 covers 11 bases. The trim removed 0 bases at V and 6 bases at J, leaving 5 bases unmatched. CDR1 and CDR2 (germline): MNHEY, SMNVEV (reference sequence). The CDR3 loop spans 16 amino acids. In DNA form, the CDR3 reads TGTGCCAGCAGTTTATCTAGCGGGAGGGGTGGCGATACGCAGTATTTT. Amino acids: CASSLSSGRGGDTQYF.

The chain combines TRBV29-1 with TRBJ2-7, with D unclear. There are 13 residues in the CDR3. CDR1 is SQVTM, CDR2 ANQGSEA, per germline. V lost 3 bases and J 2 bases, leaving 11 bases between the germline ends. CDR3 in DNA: TGCAGCGTTGACATCGCAGAGCCCTACGAGCAGTACTTC. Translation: CSVDIAEPYEQYF.

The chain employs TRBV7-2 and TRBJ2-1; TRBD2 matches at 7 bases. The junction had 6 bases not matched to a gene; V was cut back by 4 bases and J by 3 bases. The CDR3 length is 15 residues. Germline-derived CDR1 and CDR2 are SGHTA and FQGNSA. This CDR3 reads CASSSWTRDYNEQFF. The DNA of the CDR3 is TGTGCCAGCAGCTCCTGGACTAGGGACTACAATGAGCAGTTCTTC.

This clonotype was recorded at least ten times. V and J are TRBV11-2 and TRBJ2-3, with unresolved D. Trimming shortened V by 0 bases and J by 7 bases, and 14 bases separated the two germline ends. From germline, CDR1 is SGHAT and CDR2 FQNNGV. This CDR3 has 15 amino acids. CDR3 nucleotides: TGTGCCAGCAGCTTAGATCAGTATGAAGGCTATACGCAGTATTTT. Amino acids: CASSLDQYEGYTQYF. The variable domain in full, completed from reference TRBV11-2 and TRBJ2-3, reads EAGVAQSPRYKIIEKRQSVAFWCNPISGHATLYWYQQILGQGPKLLIQFQNNGVVDDSQLPKDRFSAERLKGVDSTLKIQPAKLEDSAVYLCASSLDQYEGYTQYFGPGTRLTVL.

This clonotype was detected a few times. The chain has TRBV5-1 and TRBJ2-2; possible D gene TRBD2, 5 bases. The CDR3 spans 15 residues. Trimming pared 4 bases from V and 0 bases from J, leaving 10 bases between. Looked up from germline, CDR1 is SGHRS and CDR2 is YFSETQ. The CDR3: CASSRGGANTGELFF. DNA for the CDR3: TGCGCCAGCAGCCGGGGTGGAGCGAACACCGGGGAGCTGTTTTTT.

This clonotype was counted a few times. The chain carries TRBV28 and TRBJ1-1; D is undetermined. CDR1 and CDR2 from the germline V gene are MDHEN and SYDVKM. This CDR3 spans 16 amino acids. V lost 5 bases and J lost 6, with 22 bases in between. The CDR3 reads CASSRRPERGHPEAFF. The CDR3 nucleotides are TGTGCCAGCAGTAGGAGGCCCGAGAGAGGCCACCCTGAAGCTTTCTTT.

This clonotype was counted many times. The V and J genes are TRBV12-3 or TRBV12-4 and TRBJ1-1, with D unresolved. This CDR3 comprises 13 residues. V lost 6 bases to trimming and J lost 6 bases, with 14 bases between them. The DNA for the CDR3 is TGTGCCAGCAGCCTTAAAATGAGGTCTGAAGCTTTCTTT. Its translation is CASSLKMRSEAFF.

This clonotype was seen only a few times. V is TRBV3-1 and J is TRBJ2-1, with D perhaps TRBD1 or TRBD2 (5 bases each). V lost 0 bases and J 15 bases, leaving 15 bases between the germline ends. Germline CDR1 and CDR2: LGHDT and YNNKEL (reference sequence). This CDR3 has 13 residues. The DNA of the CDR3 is TGTGCCAGCAGCCAAGATAGGGACCGCGTCAGGTTCTTC. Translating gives CASSQDRDRVRFF.

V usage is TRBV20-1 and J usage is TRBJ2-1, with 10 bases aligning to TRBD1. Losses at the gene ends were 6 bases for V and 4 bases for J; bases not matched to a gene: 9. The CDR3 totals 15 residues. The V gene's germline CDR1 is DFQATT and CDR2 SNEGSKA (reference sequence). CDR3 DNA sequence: TGCAGTGCGAGCGACCGGGACAGGGGATACAATGAGCAGTTCTTC. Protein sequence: CSASDRDRGYNEQFF.

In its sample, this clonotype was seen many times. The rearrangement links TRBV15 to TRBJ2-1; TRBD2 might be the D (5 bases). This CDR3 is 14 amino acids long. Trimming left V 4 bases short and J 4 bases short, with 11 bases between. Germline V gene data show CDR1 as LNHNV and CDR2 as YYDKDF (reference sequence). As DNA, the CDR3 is TGTGCCACCAGCACCACTAGGACGTACAATGAGCAGTTCTTC. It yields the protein CATSTTRTYNEQFF.

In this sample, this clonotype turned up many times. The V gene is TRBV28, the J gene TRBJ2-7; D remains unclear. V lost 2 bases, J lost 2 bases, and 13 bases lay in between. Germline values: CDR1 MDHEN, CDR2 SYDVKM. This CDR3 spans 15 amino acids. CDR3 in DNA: TGTGCCAGCAGTTTAGTTGGCTTAGTGGCCTACGAGCAGTACTTC. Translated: CASSLVGLVAYEQYF.

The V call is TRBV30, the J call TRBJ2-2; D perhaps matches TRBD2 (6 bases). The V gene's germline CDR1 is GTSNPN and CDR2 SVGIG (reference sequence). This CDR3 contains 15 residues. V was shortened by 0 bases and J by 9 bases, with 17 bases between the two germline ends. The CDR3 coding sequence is TGTGCCTGGAGTGTACGGGGCGGGACTTCGAGGGAGCTGTTTTTT. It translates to CAWSVRGGTSRELFF.

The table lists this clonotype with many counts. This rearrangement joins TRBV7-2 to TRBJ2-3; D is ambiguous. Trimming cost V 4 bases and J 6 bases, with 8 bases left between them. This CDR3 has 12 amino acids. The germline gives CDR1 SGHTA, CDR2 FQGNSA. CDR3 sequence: CASSSTLDTQYF. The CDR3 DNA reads TGTGCCAGCAGCTCCACCCTTGATACGCAGTATTTT.

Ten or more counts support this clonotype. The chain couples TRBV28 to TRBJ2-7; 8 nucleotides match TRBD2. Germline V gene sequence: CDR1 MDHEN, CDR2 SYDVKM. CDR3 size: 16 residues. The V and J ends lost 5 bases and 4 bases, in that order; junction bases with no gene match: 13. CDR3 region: CASSIRGSGSEYEQYF. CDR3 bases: TGTGCCAGCAGTATCCGGGGGAGCGGGAGTGAGTACGAGCAGTACTTC.

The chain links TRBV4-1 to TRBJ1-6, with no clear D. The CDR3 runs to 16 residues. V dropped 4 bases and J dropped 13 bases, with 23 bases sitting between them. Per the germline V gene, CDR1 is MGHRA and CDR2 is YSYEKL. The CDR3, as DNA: TGCGCCAGCAGCCTGAGGAAAAGCCAGGCCCAACAGCCCCTCCACTTT. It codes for CASSLRKSQAQQPLHF.